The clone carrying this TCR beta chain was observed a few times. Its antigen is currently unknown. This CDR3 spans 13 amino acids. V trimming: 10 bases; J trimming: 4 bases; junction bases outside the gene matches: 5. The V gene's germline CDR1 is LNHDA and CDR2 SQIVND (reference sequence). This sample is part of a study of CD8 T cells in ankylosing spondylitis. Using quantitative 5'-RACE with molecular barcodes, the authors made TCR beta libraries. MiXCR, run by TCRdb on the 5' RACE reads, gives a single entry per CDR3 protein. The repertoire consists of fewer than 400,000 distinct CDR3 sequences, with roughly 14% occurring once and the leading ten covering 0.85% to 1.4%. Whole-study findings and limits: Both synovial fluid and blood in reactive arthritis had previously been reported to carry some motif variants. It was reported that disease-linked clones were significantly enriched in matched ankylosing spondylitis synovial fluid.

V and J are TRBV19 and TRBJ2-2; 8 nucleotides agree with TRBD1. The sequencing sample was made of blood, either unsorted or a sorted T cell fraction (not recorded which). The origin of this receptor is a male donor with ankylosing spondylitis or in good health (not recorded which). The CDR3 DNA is TGTGCCACCAGGGACAGGCCCACCGGGGAGCTGTTTTTT. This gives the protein CATRDRPTGELFF.